This TCR beta chain was recorded in a study of T cell responses to AZD1222 COVID-19 vaccine. Study-level background: Analysis merged second doses at about 4 or about 12 weeks. Findings and limits, study-wide: Regions 160-218 and 743-854 dominated among vaccine-associated CD4 TCRs spanning spike. Unmutated regions of variants are reportedly targeted by nearly half of spike-specific TCRs. Clonal diversity was possibly underestimated; the donors were predominantly white British and more often female.

Per germline, CDR1 LNHDA and CDR2 SQIVND (reference sequence). The CDR3 length is 17 residues. V shed 5 bases and J 2 bases; nucleotides not matched to a gene: 9. TCRdb's copy holds only in-frame clones and misses some; the assay was immunoSEQ multiplex PCR. The table includes about 140,000 clones, around 91% detected once. This clone is a singleton in its sample. Its antigen is currently unknown. The clonotype originates from an adult in good health. The sample was peripheral blood, taken on day 0 of AZD1222 vaccination. The rearrangement uses TRBV19 and TRBJ1-5; 10 nucleotides align to TRBD1. CDR3 amino acids: CASSVTGGFSGNQPQHF. Written as DNA, the CDR3 is TGTGCCAGTAGTGTGACAGGGGGCTTTAGCGGCAATCAGCCCCAGCATTTT.